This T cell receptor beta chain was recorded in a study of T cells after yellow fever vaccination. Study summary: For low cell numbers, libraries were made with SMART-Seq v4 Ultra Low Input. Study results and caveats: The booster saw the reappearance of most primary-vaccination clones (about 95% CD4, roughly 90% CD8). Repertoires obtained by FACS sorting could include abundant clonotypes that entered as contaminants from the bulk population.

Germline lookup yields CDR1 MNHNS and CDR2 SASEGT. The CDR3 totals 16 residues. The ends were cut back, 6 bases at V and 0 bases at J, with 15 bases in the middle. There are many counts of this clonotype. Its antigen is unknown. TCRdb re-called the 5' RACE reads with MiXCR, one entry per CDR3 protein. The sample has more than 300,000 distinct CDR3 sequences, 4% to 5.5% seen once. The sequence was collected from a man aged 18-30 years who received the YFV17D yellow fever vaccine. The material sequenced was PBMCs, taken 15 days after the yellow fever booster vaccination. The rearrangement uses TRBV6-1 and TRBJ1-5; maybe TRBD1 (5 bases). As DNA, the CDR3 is TGTGCCAGCAGCGCCCCGGGGGGTTATAGCAATCAGCCCCAGCATTTT. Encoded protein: CASSAPGGYSNQPQHF.